This entry features one T cell receptor beta chain sequence. The antigen is not known. The CDR3 covers 16 residues. Losses at the gene ends were 0 bases for V and 7 bases for J; bases not matched to a gene: 10. Looked up from germline, CDR1 is LGHNA and CDR2 is YSLEER. The source of the sample is a study of chemoradiotherapy in HPV16-positive cancers. Study details: Candidate HPV-specific T-cell clones and common TCR motifs came from functional assays in two HPV16-positive patients. General study points: The functional HPV-specific definition rests on just a couple of HPV16-positive patients. During treatment, candidate HPV-specific clones and E7-related motifs expanded in tumor.

Repeated repertoire sampling spanned the course of chemoradiotherapy. Here immunoSEQ multiplex PCR was the method, and the copy in TCRdb shows in-frame clones only, minus some. The repertoire consists of about 1,600 clones, with 75% to 90% occurring once and the leading ten covering less than 6%. The sequencing here drew on tumor tissue, taken from a patient who underwent chemoradiotherapy. The clonotype was recovered from a human donor with HPV-associated anogenital cancer. The chain carries TRBV4-3 and TRBJ2-7, with 9 bases aligning to TRBD2. CDR3 amino acids: CASSQDPVAGVGEQYF. CDR3 sequence (DNA): TGCGCCAGCAGCCAAGACCCGGTAGCGGGGGTCGGTGAGCAGTACTTC.